This TCR beta chain was observed in a study of shared clonotypes between healthy human individuals. The overall study: The cohort had two women and a few men, ages 18 to 49.

This clone has a handful of counts. The data were produced by immunoSEQ multiplex PCR, yet TCRdb's version contains in-frame clones alone and is incomplete. This repertoire shows about 510,000 clones, 79% found once; its top ten account for 10% to 15%. The V gene lost 0 bases and the J gene lost 5 bases, with 20 bases spanning the gap. This CDR3 has 17 amino acids. Looked up from germline, CDR1 is KGHSH and CDR2 is LQKENI. The clonotype comes from a woman between 40 and 50 years old in good health. Some clones in this sample may be carry-over from other donors' samples. Input material: PBMCs. This chain links TRBV18 with TRBJ2-7; D not certain. The CDR3 nucleotides are TGTGCCAGCTCACCACCTTGGTCCGATCGCATGAGGAACGAGCAGTACTTC. Its translation: CASSPPWSDRMRNEQYF.